This TCR beta chain appears in the sequencing data of a study of CD8+CD57+ T cells in acquired aplastic anemia. Study conclusions and caveats: Levels of CD8+ Simpson's diversity were not significantly distinct in patients versus controls.

Remarks on this clonotype: Antigen: not known.

This CDR3 contains 16 residues. CDR1 and CDR2 from the germline V gene are SGHTA and FQGNSA. The V gene lost 2 bases and the J gene lost 8 bases, with 19 bases spanning the gap. Genomic DNA provided the template from which TCR beta VDJ and CDR3 profiles were obtained. MiXCR, applied by TCRdb to the reads, yields one record per CDR3 protein. Among 300,000 or so distinct CDR3 sequences listed, 50% to 70% were seen once. Sequencing used sorted CD4+, CD8+, or CD8+CD57+ T cells (not recorded which) from PBMCs. The TCR originated in a human donor with severe aplastic anemia or a healthy control (not recorded which). V usage is TRBV7-2 and J usage is TRBJ2-1; possibly TRBD1 or TRBD2 for D (5 bases each). CDR3 DNA: TGTGCCAGCAGCTTACCCTGGCGTTCGGGGCGGCATGAGCAGTTCTTC. This sequence encodes CASSLPWRSGRHEQFF. Looking up the rest from reference TRBV7-2 and TRBJ2-1 gives the full variable domain: GAGVSQSPSNKVTEKGKDVELRCDPISGHTALYWYRQSLGQGLEFLIYFQGNSAPDKSGLPSDRFSAERTGGSVSTLTIQRTQQEDSAVYLCASSLPWRSGRHEQFFGPGTRLTVL.